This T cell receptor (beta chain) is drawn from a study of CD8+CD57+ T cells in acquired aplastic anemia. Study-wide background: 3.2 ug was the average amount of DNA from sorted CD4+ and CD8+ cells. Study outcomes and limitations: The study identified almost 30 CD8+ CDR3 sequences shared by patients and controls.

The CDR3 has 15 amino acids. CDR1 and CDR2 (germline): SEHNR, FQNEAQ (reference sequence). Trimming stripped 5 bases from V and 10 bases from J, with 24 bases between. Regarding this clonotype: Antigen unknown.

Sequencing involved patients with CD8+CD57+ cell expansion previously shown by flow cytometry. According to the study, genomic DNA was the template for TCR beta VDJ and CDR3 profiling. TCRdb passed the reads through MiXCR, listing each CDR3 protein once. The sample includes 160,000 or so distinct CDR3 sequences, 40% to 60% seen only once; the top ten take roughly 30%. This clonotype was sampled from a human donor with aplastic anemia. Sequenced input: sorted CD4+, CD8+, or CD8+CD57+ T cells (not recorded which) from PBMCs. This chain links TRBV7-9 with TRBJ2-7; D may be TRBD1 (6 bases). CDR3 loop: CASSLGGRGGEGQYF. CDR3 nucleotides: TGTGCCAGCAGCCTAGGGGGTCGGGGCGGTGAAGGACAGTACTTC.